Given below is one T cell receptor (beta chain) in context. In TCRdb, the RT-PCR reads were re-called with MiXCR into one record per CDR3 protein. In the table there are fewer than 180,000 distinct CDR3 sequences, roughly 35% of which are singletons. The sample comes from a study of patients and donors after allogeneic stem cell transplantation. This CDR3 has 15 amino acids. The V end lost 7 bases, the J end lost 3 bases, and 18 bases lay between the germline ends. Source material: blood, either unsorted or a sorted T cell fraction (not recorded which). The J gene is TRBJ2-5, the V gene TRBV12-3 or TRBV12-4; D possibly corresponds to TRBD2 (5 bases). The TCR comes from a human donor who was either an allogeneic HSCT recipient or a stem cell or donor lymphocyte infusion donor (not recorded which). It is not recorded whose cells these are; they may come from a transplant donor. This chain's CDR3 is CASTLGRTAKETQYF. As DNA, the CDR3 is TGTGCCAGCACCTTGGGTCGGACTGCTAAAGAGACCCAGTACTTC.